This T cell receptor (beta chain) originates from a study of blood T cells in healthy people across ages. Isolated per sample were at least 6 million PBMCs. Total RNA amounts of at least 6 micrograms were extracted per sample. J gave up 13 bases and V 0 bases, and 11 bases lay outside the gene matches. The V gene's germline CDR1 is MNHEY and CDR2 SMNVEV (reference sequence). The CDR3 sequence is 15 residues long. Through a sample-barcoded 5' primer and a J-beta primer mix, a second PCR was run for roughly 6 to 11 cycles. Each cDNA molecule was tagged by a template-switch adaptor with 12 random nucleotides. No fewer than 3 million CDR3-containing paired-end reads came from each sample. TCRdb passed the 5' RACE reads through MiXCR, listing each CDR3 protein once. The sample consists of about 2 million distinct CDR3 sequences, about 50% of them appearing once.

This chain connects TRBV27 to TRBJ2-1; 8 nucleotides agree with TRBD1. The specimen sequenced was blood. This receptor was obtained from a woman aged 40 to 50 in good health. The CDR3 DNA is TGTGCCAGCAGTTTATCCGTCAGGGGGCAAGAGACCCAGTTCTTC. Translation gives CASSLSVRGQETQFF.